What follows are 27 T cell receptor beta chains derived from one specimen sequenced in a study of control samples from healthy donors and cancer patients. Data came from immunoSEQ multiplex PCR; TCRdb stores just in-frame clones and leaves some out. Of about 110,000 clones listed, approximately 82% are singletons. Sequenced input: blood. These receptors all come from a man between 18 and 35 years old in good health.

The rearrangement joins TRBV6-2 or TRBV6-3 to TRBJ2-5; 8 nucleotides agree with TRBD1. The CDR3 contains 14 residues. With V trimmed by 6 bases and J by 4 bases, 7 bases remained unmatched. The germline V gene encodes CDR1 MNHEY and CDR2 SVGEGT. CDR3 residues: CASSGEQGGETQYF. The CDR3 DNA is TGTGCCAGCAGCGGCGAACAGGGGGGAGAGACCCAGTACTTC.

This chain connects TRBV25-1 to TRBJ1-1; perhaps TRBD1 as D (5 bases). With 0 bases removed from V and 5 bases from J, the gap between germline ends came to 10 bases. There are 14 residues in the CDR3. Germline V gene data show CDR1 as MGHDK and CDR2 as SYGVNS. The CDR3 coding sequence is TGTGCCAGCAGTGAATATCAGGGAAGAACTGAAGCTTTCTTT. Protein product: CASSEYQGRTEAFF.

The chain employs TRBV2 and TRBJ2-2; D is perhaps TRBD1 or TRBD2 (6 bases each). Germline CDR1 and CDR2: SNHLY and FYNNEI. This CDR3 has 13 amino acids. Trimming left V 6 bases short and J 7 bases short, with 12 bases between. The CDR3 sequence: CASRQGGVGELFF. The CDR3 DNA reads TGTGCCAGCAGACAGGGAGGCGTCGGGGAGCTGTTTTTT.

This chain joins TRBV15 and TRBJ1-6; tentatively, D is TRBD1 (6 bases). V lost 5 bases to trimming and J lost 6 bases, with 11 bases between them. The CDR3 length is 14 residues. Germline CDR1 reads LNHNV; CDR2 reads YYDKDF (reference sequence). In DNA form, the CDR3 reads TGTGCCACCAGCCAAGGCAGGGGTAATTCACCCCTCCACTTT. Its protein product is CATSQGRGNSPLHF.

The rearrangement links TRBV9 to TRBJ1-3; D possibly corresponds to TRBD1 (5 bases). The CDR3 has 16 residues. Germline CDR1 reads SGDLS; CDR2 reads YYNGEE. Trimming took off 0 bases at V and 2 bases at J, with 12 bases between the two ends. The CDR3 DNA follows: TGTGCCAGCAGCGTAGACGGGGGAGTTGCTGGAAACACCATATATTTT. This translates into CASSVDGGVAGNTIYF.

This chain joins TRBV5-5 and TRBJ1-3; D is uncertain. The V gene lost 4 bases and the J gene lost 3 bases, with 14 bases spanning the gap. From germline, CDR1 is SGHKS and CDR2 YYEKEE (reference sequence). This CDR3 has 15 residues. The CDR3 DNA reads TGTGCCAGCAGCGGGCCCGAGGGCGTTGGAAACACCATATATTTT. Protein product: CASSGPEGVGNTIYF. The full variable domain, in which reference TRBV5-5 and TRBJ1-3 provide the parts outside the CDR3, is DAGVTQSPTHLIKTRGQQVTLRCSPISGHKSVSWYQQVLGQGPQFIFQYYEKEERGRGNFPDRFSARQFPNYSSELNVNALLLGDSALYLCASSGPEGVGNTIYFGEGSWLTVV.

This clone was observed a few times. The chain uses TRBV10-1 and TRBJ1-5; D is possibly TRBD1 (5 bases). V lost 11 bases, J lost 1 base, and 12 bases lay in between. The germline V gene encodes CDR1 WNHNN and CDR2 SYGVQD (reference sequence). The CDR3 sequence is 13 residues long. Written as DNA, the CDR3 is TGCGCCTCCATGGGGCCCAGCAATCAGCCCCAGCATTTT. Translated, it gives CASMGPSNQPQHF.

The V and J genes are TRBV12-3 or TRBV12-4 and TRBJ1-2; D remains unclear. The length of the CDR3 is 12 residues. The V gene lost 7 bases and the J gene lost 7 bases, with 13 bases spanning the gap. CDR3 nucleotide sequence: TGTGCCAGCACCTTATCATACGGTGGCTACACCTTC. Translated, it gives CASTLSYGGYTF.

The V and J genes are TRBV2 and TRBJ2-5; D is uncertain. In germline, CDR1 is SNHLY, CDR2 FYNNEI. The CDR3 spans 12 residues. Trimming left V 6 bases short and J 3 bases short, with 8 bases between. CDR3 sequence reads: CASRSLKETQYF. In DNA form, the CDR3 reads TGTGCCAGCAGGTCCCTGAAAGAGACCCAGTACTTC.

The chain couples TRBV9 to TRBJ2-5; 7 bases are shared with TRBD2. V gave up 4 bases and J gave up 1 base; unmatched junction bases: 7. CDR3 length equals 15 residues. The germline V gene has CDR1 SGDLS and CDR2 YYNGEE. CDR3 coding DNA: TGTGCCAGCAGCTTCAGAGCGGGGAGCCAAGAGACCCAGTACTTC. This encodes CASSFRAGSQETQYF.

The chain employs TRBV9 and TRBJ1-2, with 10 bases lining up with TRBD1. This CDR3 is 16 amino acids long. CDR1 is SGDLS and CDR2 is YYNGEE in the germline V gene. The trim removed 0 bases at V and 8 bases at J, leaving 10 bases unmatched. CDR3 DNA: TGTGCCAGCAGCGTAGGGTCGGGACAGGGGCCTCAGGGCTACACCTTC. It is translated as CASSVGSGQGPQGYTF.

A few counts support this clone. CDR3 bases: TGCGCCAGCAGCTTGGGTCACAGGGACCAAGAGACCCAGTACTTC. Translated: CASSLGHRDQETQYF. The chain is built from TRBV5-1 and TRBJ2-5; a possible D gene is TRBD1 (6 bases). The CDR3 is 15 amino acids. The germline V gene has CDR1 SGHRS and CDR2 YFSETQ. V lost 0 bases, J lost 0 bases, and 9 bases lay in between.

CDR3 DNA: TGTGCCAGCAGTCAGACAGCGAGGGAGACCCAGTACTTC. Translated, it gives CASSQTARETQYF. The rearrangement joins TRBV12-3 or TRBV12-4 to TRBJ2-5; tentative D call: TRBD1 (5 bases). The CDR3 extends over 13 amino acids. Trimming shortened V by 5 bases and J by 5 bases, and 12 bases separated the two germline ends.

V usage is TRBV13 and J usage is TRBJ2-5, with 11 positions matching TRBD2. The CDR3 is 15 residues long. CDR1 is PRHDT and CDR2 is FYEKMQ in the germline V gene (reference sequence). The trim removed 5 bases at V and 6 bases at J, leaving 8 bases unmatched. CDR3 protein: CASSRIAGGPQTQYF. The CDR3 nucleotides are TGTGCCAGCAGCCGGATAGCGGGGGGGCCCCAGACCCAGTACTTC.

V and J are TRBV5-1 and TRBJ2-7; 9 bases line up with TRBD1. The junction had 6 bases not matched to a gene; V was cut back by 6 bases and J by 2 bases. In germline, CDR1 is SGHRS, CDR2 YFSETQ. CDR3 length equals 14 residues. CDR3 in amino acids: CASKNTGGPYEQYF. CDR3 coding DNA: TGCGCCAGCAAGAATACAGGGGGCCCCTACGAGCAGTACTTC. The whole variable domain, filled in from reference TRBV5-1 and TRBJ2-7, reads KAGVTQTPRYLIKTRGQQVTLSCSPISGHRSVSWYQQTPGQGLQFLFEYFSETQRNKGNFPGRFSGRQFSNSRSEMNVSTLELGDSALYLCASKNTGGPYEQYFGPGTRLTVT.

The rearrangement uses TRBV11-2 and TRBJ2-2; D may be TRBD1 (5 bases). Trimming left V 5 bases short and J 13 bases short, with 17 bases between. The CDR3 is made up of 13 amino acids. CDR1 and CDR2 (germline): SGHAT, FQNNGV. In DNA, the CDR3 is TGTGCCAGCAGCCCCCCGACAGCTTCTGGGCTGTTTTTT. Amino acid sequence: CASSPPTASGLFF.

V gene TRBV6-6 combines with J gene TRBJ2-1, with a tentative D call TRBD1 (6 bases). There are 15 residues in the CDR3. V was pared by 11 bases and J by 7 bases, with 24 bases between. The germline V gene has CDR1 MNHNY and CDR2 SVGAGI (reference sequence). CDR3 residues: CAAATGYVSLNEQFF. The CDR3 bases are TGTGCCGCCGCCACAGGGTATGTTAGCCTTAATGAGCAGTTCTTC.

The CDR3 DNA sequence: TGTGCCAGCCGCCCCGGGACAGCTTCCGAGCAGTACTTC. Its translation is CASRPGTASEQYF. The J gene is TRBJ2-7, the V gene TRBV27; 7 positions agree with TRBD1. V lost 8 bases and J lost 6; bases outside the gene matches: 10. Germline V gene sequence: CDR1 MNHEY, CDR2 SMNVEV (reference sequence). The CDR3 length is 13 residues.

In nucleotides, the CDR3 is TGTGCCAGCAGCTACCTACTAGCCCGGGAAAGGCGGGAGCAGTTCTTC. The encoded protein is CASSYLLARERREQFF. The V and J genes are TRBV14 and TRBJ2-1, with D perhaps TRBD2 (6 bases). Germline CDR1 SGHDN, CDR2 FVKESK. V shed 5 bases and J shed 10 bases, with 24 bases lying between them. The CDR3 is 16 residues long. Looking up the rest from reference TRBV14 and TRBJ2-1 gives the full variable domain: EAGVTQFPSHSVIEKGQTVTLRCDPISGHDNLYWYRRVMGKEIKFLLHFVKESKQDESGMPNNRFLAERTGGTYSTLKVQPAELEDSGVYFCASSYLLARERREQFFGPGTRLTVL.

The chain employs TRBV2 and TRBJ2-1; D perhaps matches TRBD1 (5 bases). V was pared by 6 bases and J by 7 bases, with 13 bases between. The CDR3 is 13 residues long. In germline, CDR1 is SNHLY, CDR2 FYNNEI. The CDR3 DNA is TGTGCCAGCAGACCCCAGGGTGGGAATGAGCAGTTCTTC. It specifies CASRPQGGNEQFF.

The CDR3: CASSSNSRQGAYNEQFF. The CDR3 DNA follows: TGCGCCAGCAGCTCCAACAGTAGACAGGGGGCCTACAATGAGCAGTTCTTC. The genes are TRBV5-1 and TRBJ2-1; 9 bases match TRBD1. The CDR3 is 17 residues long. V lost 3 bases, J lost 2 bases, and 9 bases stayed unmatched. Germline V gene data show CDR1 as SGHRS and CDR2 as YFSETQ.

This rearrangement joins TRBV10-2 to TRBJ1-2; D is unresolved. The CDR3 extends over 11 amino acids. V dropped 4 bases and J dropped 3 bases, with 3 bases sitting between them. CDR1 is WSHSY, CDR2 SAAADI, per germline. Here the CDR3 reads CASSGHYGYTF. CDR3 bases: TGCGCCAGCAGTGGACACTATGGCTACACCTTC.

The CDR3 spells CASSLEANGYTF. The CDR3 coding sequence is TGTGCCAGCAGCTTAGAGGCAAATGGCTACACCTTC. The gene calls are TRBV7-8 and TRBJ1-2; D remains ambiguous. The length of the CDR3 is 12 residues. CDR1 is SGHVS and CDR2 is FQNEAQ in the germline V gene. V shed 1 base and J shed 6 bases, with 6 bases lying between them. Based on the CDR3 plus reference TRBV7-8 and TRBJ1-2, the full variable domain is GAGVSQSPRYKVAKRGQDVALRCDPISGHVSLFWYQQALGQGPEFLTYFQNEAQLDKSGLPSDRFFAERPEGSVSTLKIQRTQQEDSAVYLCASSLEANGYTFGSGTRLTVV.

The CDR3 sequence is CASPPATGSHGYTF. CDR3 DNA sequence: TGTGCCAGCCCGCCGGCCACGGGGTCCCATGGCTACACCTTC. The gene calls are TRBV2 and TRBJ1-2, with no clear D. CDR3 length: 14 amino acids. Germline V gene sequence: CDR1 SNHLY, CDR2 FYNNEI. Trimming removed 8 bases at V and 6 bases at J, with 19 bases between.

V gene TRBV5-6 combines with J gene TRBJ2-7; 9 bases agree with TRBD1. With 0 bases clipped from V and 6 bases from J, the junction kept 1 base outside the gene matches. Germline CDR1 is SGHDT and CDR2 is YYEEEE. The CDR3 is 13 amino acids. CDR3 coding DNA: TGTGCCAGCAGCTTGGAGGACAGGGGCGAGCAGTACTTC. This sequence encodes CASSLEDRGEQYF.

This chain connects TRBV30 to TRBJ2-7, with no clear D. The CDR3 totals 13 residues. Between the trimmed V and J ends, which lost 0 bases and 3 bases, there was a span of 9 bases. CDR1 is GTSNPN, CDR2 SVGIG, per germline (reference sequence). CDR3 nucleotides: TGTGCCTGGAGTGTTTACGCGGACTACGAGCAGTACTTC. This encodes CAWSVYADYEQYF.

The chain recombines TRBV28 with TRBJ1-4, with D possibly matching TRBD1 (6 bases). Trimming pared 6 bases from V and 0 bases from J, leaving 17 bases between. The CDR3 spans 17 residues. Germline V gene sequence: CDR1 MDHEN, CDR2 SYDVKM. In DNA, the CDR3 is TGTGCCAGCAGCCCTAGAAGGACAGATGCAACTAATGAAAAACTGTTTTTT. It yields the protein CASSPRRTDATNEKLFF. The full variable domain, its missing parts supplied by reference TRBV28 and TRBJ1-4, is DVKVTQSSRYLVKRTGEKVFLECVQDMDHENMFWYRQDPGLGLRLIYFSYDVKMKEKGDIPEGYSVSREKKERFSLILESASTNQTSMYLCASSPRRTDATNEKLFFGSGTQLSVL.